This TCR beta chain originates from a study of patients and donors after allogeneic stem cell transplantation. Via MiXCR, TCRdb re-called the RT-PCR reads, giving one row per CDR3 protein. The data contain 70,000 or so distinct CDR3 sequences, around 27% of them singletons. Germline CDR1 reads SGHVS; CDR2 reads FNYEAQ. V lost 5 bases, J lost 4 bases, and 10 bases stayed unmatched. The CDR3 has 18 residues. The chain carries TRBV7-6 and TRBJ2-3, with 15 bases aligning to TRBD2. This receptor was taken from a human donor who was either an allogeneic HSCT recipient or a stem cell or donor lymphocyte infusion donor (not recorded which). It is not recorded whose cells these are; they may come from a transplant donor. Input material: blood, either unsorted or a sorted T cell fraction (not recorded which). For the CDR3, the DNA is TGTGCCAGCAGCCCCGGACTAGCGGGAGGGCCGCAGTCAGATACGCAGTATTTT. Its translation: CASSPGLAGGPQSDTQYF.